This TCR beta chain comes out of a study of T cells in localized non-small cell lung cancer. Study findings and constraints: Adjacent uninvolved lung tissue had the highest T cell clonality, exceeding tumor. Of the top 100 tumor clones, median roughly 55 were in adjacent lung, more than 25 among its top 100. Higher adjacent-lung clonality was associated with shorter survival.

Profiled with immunoSEQ multiplex PCR; TCRdb holds only in-frame clones, not every one. This sample has about 27,000 clones; approximately 86% occur once, and the top ten carry 11% to 15%. This clone was seen a few times. The target antigen is unknown. The CDR3 is 14 amino acids. Germline V gene data show CDR1 as SGHTA and CDR2 as FQGNSA. Germline trimming cut 6 bases from V and 4 bases from J; bases unmatched to any gene: 6. V usage is TRBV7-2 and J usage is TRBJ2-3; 8 bases fit TRBD1. The source was peripheral blood, collected before any cancer treatment. The sequence derives from a female donor older than 55 with stage II squamous cell lung carcinoma. The CDR3 here is CASSSTGVSDTQYF. The CDR3 DNA sequence: TGTGCCAGCAGTTCGACAGGGGTTTCAGATACGCAGTATTTT.